This entry features one TCR beta chain sequence. Its antigen is unknown. The sample is drawn from a study of metastatic and nonmetastatic thyroid tumors. Across the study: Repertoires from blood and tumor or nodule tissue of malignant and benign thyroid patients were compared. Study conclusions and caveats: When malignant thyroid tumors were compared with benign nodules, TCR beta diversity was reportedly significantly higher in the malignant tumors. This held in both blood and tumor samples.

Germline trimming cut 3 bases from V and 5 bases from J; bases unmatched to any gene: 5. Per germline, CDR1 SGDLS and CDR2 YYNGEE. The CDR3 spans 15 residues. Until they underwent thyroid surgery, no patient had received any treatment. With MiXCR, TCRdb called clones anew from the PCR reads. The sample shows over 40,000 clones, around 25% of them seen only once. This rearrangement joins TRBV9 to TRBJ1-6; 7 nucleotides line up with TRBD1. The sample taken for sequencing was blood. The TCR originated in a male donor with papillary thyroid cancer or a benign thyroid nodule (not recorded which). Some clones in this sample may be carry-over from other donors' samples. The CDR3: CASSEDGTDNSPLHF. The CDR3 coding sequence is TGTGCCAGCAGCGAGGATGGGACAGATAATTCACCCCTCCACTTT.